A selection of T cell receptor beta chains follows, all from one sample in a study of T-cell reconstitution after alpha-beta-depleted transplantation in children. TCRdb itself ran the PCR reads through MiXCR, one entry per CDR3 protein. The table lists 500,000 to 600,000 distinct CDR3 sequences, over 25% of them singletons. The sequencing used PBMCs, collected before TCRalphabeta/CD19-depleted stem cell transplant. These receptors were collected from a boy less than two years old with Wiskott-Aldrich syndrome, due to receive a stem cell transplant. Both conserved end residues are part of each CDR3. The D gene is left open where the match is weak. Expanded clones are given a class, and other clones once, few, many or no size at all.

>TRBJ2-5|NA|TRBV7-7|few
CASSLAGGRGQETQYF
TGTGCCAGCAGCTTAGCGGGAGGCAGGGGACAAGAGACCCAGTACTTC
>TRBJ2-3|NA|TRBV5-1|NA
CASSLMSGPDTQYF
TGCGCCAGCAGCTTGATGAGTGGTCCAGATACGCAGTATTTT
>TRBJ2-7|NA|TRBV20-1|NA
CSAYRDRSYEQYF
TGCAGTGCATACCGAGACAGATCCTACGAGCAGTACTTC
>TRBJ2-1|TRBD2|TRBV5-1|NA
CASSTTGGLAGDSVF
TGCGCCAGCAGCACCACAGGAGGACTAGCGGGAGATTCGGTCTTC
>TRBJ2-5|TRBD2|TRBV7-2|NA
CASSPGLDMGETQYF
TGTGCCAGCAGCCCCGGACTAGACATGGGGGAGACCCAGTACTTC
>TRBJ2-1|NA|TRBV27|NA
CASSFWRTAEVSYNEQFF
TGTGCCAGCAGTTTTTGGAGGACGGCGGAGGTCTCCTACAATGAGCAGTTCTTC
>TRBJ1-6|NA|TRBV20-1|once
CSAHREGVNSPLHF
TGCAGTGCGCACAGGGAAGGGGTAAATTCCCCCCTCCACTTT
>TRBJ1-1|NA|TRBV6-5|NA
CASSLQYSDSEAFF
TGTGCCAGCAGTCTACAATACTCGGACAGTGAAGCTTTCTTT
>TRBJ1-1|TRBD1|TRBV20-1|NA
CSARGTEVYTEAFF
TGCAGTGCTAGGGGGACAGAAGTCTACACTGAAGCTTTCTTT
>TRBJ2-2|NA|TRBV3-1|NA
CASSIRGTGELFF
TGTGCCAGCAGTATCAGAGGCACCGGGGAGCTGTTTTTT
>TRBJ1-1|NA|TRBV20-1|many
CSAGKVEGLNTEAFF
TGCAGTGCTGGAAAGGTCGAGGGGCTGAACACTGAAGCTTTCTTT
>TRBJ2-3|NA|TRBV24-1|few
CATSDPRDVRDTQYF
TGTGCCACCAGTGACCCCCGGGACGTCAGGGATACGCAGTATTTT
>TRBJ2-7|NA|TRBV5-1|NA
CASSLAVGGGEQYF
TGCGCCAGCAGCTTGGCCGTTGGGGGCGGGGAGCAGTACTTC
>TRBJ2-5|NA|TRBV12-3/TRBV12-4|few
CASSPQALGGETQYF
TGTGCCAGCAGTCCTCAGGCCCTGGGGGGAGAGACCCAGTACTTC
>TRBJ1-3|NA|TRBV20-1|few
CSARPSELAGNTIYF
TGCAGTGCTAGACCCTCGGAGTTGGCAGGAAACACCATATATTTT
>TRBJ2-1|NA|TRBV4-2|few
CASSQDVTLSNEQFF
TGTGCCAGCAGCCAAGATGTTACCCTTTCGAATGAGCAGTTCTTC
>TRBJ2-5|NA|TRBV7-7|NA
CASSLSRITVETQYF
TGTGCCAGCAGCTTAAGCCGAATCACGGTGGAGACCCAGTACTTC
>TRBJ2-1|NA|TRBV10-3|NA
CAISESLAVQFF
TGTGCCATCAGTGAGTCACTAGCTGTGCAGTTCTTC
>TRBJ1-3|TRBD1|TRBV27|few
CASSLTGTGGNTIYF
TGTGCCAGCAGTTTAACCGGGACAGGGGGCAACACCATATATTTT
>TRBJ2-1|NA|TRBV2|NA
CASSGVGVGEQFF
TGTGCCAGCAGTGGGGTTGGGGTCGGGGAGCAGTTCTTC
>TRBJ2-6|TRBD2|TRBV5-1|NA
CASSTLAGGANVLTF
TGCGCCAGCAGTACGCTAGCGGGCGGGGCCAACGTCCTGACTTTC
>TRBJ2-7|TRBD1|TRBV20-1|few
CSARTGGPCREQYF
TGCAGTGCTAGGACAGGGGGTCCCTGTAGGGAGCAGTACTTC
>TRBJ2-1|TRBD1|TRBV4-1|once
CASSPRIPGQGTYNEQFF
TGCGCCAGCAGCCCGCGGATTCCGGGACAGGGCACCTACAATGAGCAGTTCTTC
>TRBJ2-2|NA|TRBV5-1|NA
CASSADRPGELFF
TGCGCCAGCAGCGCCGACAGACCCGGGGAGCTGTTTTTT
>TRBJ2-3|NA|TRBV25-1|NA
CASSDWISQDTQYF
TGTGCCAGCAGTGACTGGATCTCACAGGATACGCAGTATTTT
>TRBJ2-1|NA|TRBV5-1|NA
CASSRWVWTPSEQFF
TGCGCCAGCAGCAGGTGGGTCTGGACCCCTAGCGAGCAGTTCTTC
>TRBJ1-4|NA|TRBV7-2|NA
CASSFNQLEKLFF
TGTGCCAGCAGCTTTAATCAATTAGAAAAACTGTTTTTT
>TRBJ2-5|NA|TRBV6-5|few
CASSYSWTPLSETQYF
TGTGCCAGCAGTTACTCGTGGACTCCCCTGAGTGAGACCCAGTACTTC
>TRBJ2-5|NA|TRBV5-1|NA
CASSWLEGQGEVQYF
TGCGCCAGCAGCTGGTTGGAGGGGCAGGGCGAGGTCCAGTACTTC
>TRBJ2-1|TRBD1|TRBV5-1|few
CASSLRSGTATYNEQFF
TGCGCCAGCAGCTTACGGTCCGGGACAGCTACCTACAATGAGCAGTTCTTC
>TRBJ2-2|NA|TRBV5-1|NA
CASTQGGGELFF
TGCGCCAGCACCCAGGGTGGCGGGGAGCTGTTTTTT
>TRBJ2-2|NA|TRBV5-1|NA
CASSLVVDTGELFF
TGCGCCAGCAGCTTGGTGGTTGACACCGGGGAGCTGTTTTTT
>TRBJ1-1|NA|TRBV7-8|NA
CASSFWEGKNTEAFF
TGTGCCAGCAGCTTCTGGGAGGGGAAGAACACTGAAGCTTTCTTT
>TRBJ2-1|NA|TRBV20-1|NA
CSAADDLNSYNEQFF
TGCAGTGCGGCCGACGACCTTAATTCCTACAATGAGCAGTTCTTC
>TRBJ2-1|TRBD1|TRBV5-1|NA
CASSLVGTGLYNEQFF
TGCGCCAGCAGCTTGGTTGGGACAGGGCTCTACAATGAGCAGTTCTTC
>TRBJ2-5|NA|TRBV28|few
CASNPRRIQETQYF
TGTGCCAGCAACCCGAGACGTATCCAAGAGACCCAGTACTTC
>TRBJ2-6|NA|TRBV20-1|NA
CSAGLSGANVLTF
TGCAGTGCAGGTCTTTCTGGGGCCAACGTCCTGACTTTC
>TRBJ2-1|TRBD2|TRBV7-9|few
CASSYNSGLVSYNEQFF
TGTGCCAGCAGCTACAACTCGGGACTAGTTTCTTACAATGAGCAGTTCTTC
>TRBJ2-5|NA|TRBV10-3|few
CAISERRGETQYF
TGTGCCATCAGTGAGCGGAGGGGAGAGACCCAGTACTTC
>TRBJ2-1|TRBD2|TRBV29-1|few
CSVDYSSGSSYNEQFF
TGCAGCGTTGACTATTCTAGCGGATCCTCCTACAATGAGCAGTTCTTC
>TRBJ1-5|NA|TRBV20-1|few
CSATGFEGNQPQHF
TGCAGTGCTACAGGGTTTGAGGGCAATCAGCCCCAGCATTTT
>TRBJ2-2|NA|TRBV6-6|few
CASKVAGGELFF
TGTGCCAGCAAGGTCGCTGGAGGGGAGCTGTTTTTT
>TRBJ2-1|TRBD2|TRBV20-1|few
CSARGAGVYNEQFF
TGCAGTGCTAGAGGCGCGGGAGTGTACAATGAGCAGTTCTTC
>TRBJ2-7|TRBD2|TRBV4-1|NA
CASSQEPAGGHEQYF
TGCGCCAGCAGCCAAGAACCAGCGGGAGGGCACGAGCAGTACTTC
>TRBJ2-1|NA|TRBV5-6|NA
CASSFQGSPYNEQFF
TGTGCCAGCAGCTTCCAGGGGTCGCCCTACAATGAGCAGTTCTTC
>TRBJ1-4|NA|TRBV11-2|NA
CASSPRGRNEKLFF
TGTGCCAGCAGCCCCAGGGGCCGTAATGAAAAACTGTTTTTT
>TRBJ1-2|NA|TRBV5-1|few
CASSLELGTYGYTF
TGCGCCAGCAGCTTGGAGCTTGGGACCTATGGCTACACCTTC
>TRBJ2-7|NA|TRBV7-9|NA
CASSLVLQLGSHEQYF
TGTGCCAGCAGCTTAGTACTCCAATTAGGGTCACACGAGCAGTACTTC
>TRBJ2-5|TRBD1|TRBV7-9|NA
CASSFLGQQETQYF
TGTGCCAGCAGCTTTTTGGGACAGCAAGAGACCCAGTACTTC